This T cell receptor (beta chain) was found in a study of blood T cell repertoires in COVID-19. Data came from immunoSEQ multiplex PCR; TCRdb stores just in-frame clones and leaves some out. The sample yields 250,000 or so clones, approximately 88% seen once. Individuals aged roughly 18 to 95 years were recruited from around 22 US areas. Grouping used clinical history reported by participants in a survey and questionnaire. The CDR3 length is 13 residues. Trimming removed 5 bases from V and 8 bases from J, with 15 bases in between. CDR1 is MNHEY, CDR2 SVGEGT, per germline. The sequence was collected from a woman in her thirties or forties who had been exposed to COVID-19. The specimen was PBMCs or T cells enriched from blood (not recorded which). The gene calls are TRBV6-2 or TRBV6-3 and TRBJ1-2; the D is unclear. CDR3 nucleotides: TGTGCCAGCAGTCAAGACGGACTCAGAGGCTACACCTTC. Its translation is CASSQDGLRGYTF.